These 23 T cell receptor beta chains were all obtained from the same sample, sequenced in a study of shared clonotypes between healthy human individuals. Generated by immunoSEQ multiplex PCR, the TCRdb table keeps only in-frame clones and is missing some. This table has 950,000 to 1,200,000 clones, around 77% appearing once. The sequenced sample consisted of memory CD4+ T cells from PBMCs. Subset given: CD45RA-negative fraction. The source is a man aged 18-30 years in good health. Some clones in this sample may be carry-over from other donors' samples.

This chain connects TRBV2 to TRBJ2-7; the match to TRBD1 covers 8 bases. The CDR3 loop spans 15 amino acids. Germline V lookup: CDR1 SNHLY, CDR2 FYNNEI. Trimming cost V 3 bases and J 0 bases; bases outside gene matches: 4. CDR3 nucleotide sequence: TGTGCCAGCAGTGAGTCGACAGGGGTCTCCTACGAGCAGTACTTC. This sequence encodes CASSESTGVSYEQYF.

The J gene is TRBJ2-6, the V gene TRBV5-1; no definite D call. Looked up from germline, CDR1 is SGHRS and CDR2 is YFSETQ. The CDR3 is 14 amino acids. V lost 5 bases and J lost 2, with 8 bases in between. The CDR3 DNA reads TGCGCCAGCAGAGAGGTTACTGGGGCCAACGTCCTGACTTTC. This translates into CASREVTGANVLTF.

V is TRBV18 and J is TRBJ1-3, with a tentative D call TRBD1 (5 bases). V shed 5 bases and J shed 0 bases, with 11 bases lying between them. The germline V gene encodes CDR1 KGHSH and CDR2 LQKENI. CDR3 length: 15 amino acids. CDR3 bases: TGTGCCAGCTCAGGACAACAGCGCTCTGGAAACACCATATATTTT. This gives the protein CASSGQQRSGNTIYF.

This rearrangement joins TRBV7-9 to TRBJ2-1; D perhaps matches TRBD1 (5 bases). CDR1 is SEHNR, CDR2 FQNEAQ, per germline (reference sequence). This CDR3 is 16 amino acids long. The V gene lost 1 base and the J gene lost 2 bases, with 12 bases spanning the gap. CDR3 in amino acids: CASSLGGQGAYNEQFF. CDR3 in DNA: TGTGCCAGCAGCTTAGGTGGGCAAGGGGCCTACAATGAGCAGTTCTTC.

The rearrangement uses TRBV10-3 and TRBJ2-3; the match to TRBD2 covers 9 bases. This CDR3 comprises 16 residues. Germline values: CDR1 ENHRY, CDR2 SYGVKD. V lost 6 bases, J lost 0 bases, and 7 bases stayed unmatched. Here the CDR3 DNA reads TGTGCCATCAGCCTCGGGACTAGCCCTAGCACAGATACGCAGTATTTT. It encodes CAISLGTSPSTDTQYF.

This chain links TRBV18 with TRBJ2-3; D is uncertain. The CDR3 contains 15 residues. V lost 3 bases and J 4 bases, leaving 14 bases between the germline ends. CDR1 is KGHSH, CDR2 LQKENI, per germline. CDR3 residues: CASSPRLTWADTQYF. CDR3 coding DNA: TGTGCCAGCTCACCGAGGTTAACCTGGGCAGATACGCAGTATTTT. The whole variable domain, remainder taken from reference TRBV18 and TRBJ2-3, is NAGVMQNPRHLVRRRGQEARLRCSPMKGHSHVYWYRQLPEEGLKFMVYLQKENIIDESGMPKERFSAEFPKEGPSILRIQQVVRGDSAAYFCASSPRLTWADTQYFGPGTRLTVL.

The CDR3 DNA sequence: TGTGCCAGCAGCTTAGCTCGTTCCTACAATGAGCAGTTCTTC. This codes for CASSLARSYNEQFF. V gene TRBV7-2 combines with J gene TRBJ2-1; D unclear. CDR1 and CDR2 from the germline V gene are SGHTA and FQGNSA. The germline V and J ends were trimmed by 0 bases and 1 base, with 4 bases remaining between them. This CDR3 contains 14 residues. The whole variable domain, remainder taken from reference TRBV7-2 and TRBJ2-1, is GAGVSQSPSNKVTEKGKDVELRCDPISGHTALYWYRQSLGQGLEFLIYFQGNSAPDKSGLPSDRFSAERTGGSVSTLTIQRTQQEDSAVYLCASSLARSYNEQFFGPGTRLTVL.

The chain recombines TRBV5-6 with TRBJ2-3; perhaps D is TRBD1 or TRBD2 (5 bases each). There are 16 residues in the CDR3. Germline values: CDR1 SGHDT, CDR2 YYEEEE. Trimming took 4 bases from V and 3 from J, leaving 18 bases between them. CDR3: CASSLSTGRKTDTQYF. CDR3 nucleotides: TGTGCCAGCAGCCTCAGCACGGGACGGAAAACAGATACGCAGTATTTT.

This clone was counted at least ten times. Other DNA sequences in the same sample also yield this CDR3. The rearrangement uses TRBV28 and TRBJ1-5; D uncertain. Germline assignment: CDR1 MDHEN and CDR2 SYDVKM. Trimming removed 2 bases from V and 0 bases from J, with 8 bases in between. This CDR3 has 15 residues. The CDR3 region has the DNA TGTGCCAGCAGTTTAGGCAGGCTTAGCAATCAGCCCCAGCATTTT. Its translation is CASSLGRLSNQPQHF.

This sequence joins TRBV6-5 and TRBJ1-1; D is unclear. Germline V CDR1 and CDR2: MNHEY, SVGAGI. The length of the CDR3 is 14 residues. V dropped 2 bases and J dropped 5 bases, with 12 bases sitting between them. CDR3 amino acids: CASSYLGEVTEAFF. In DNA form, the CDR3 reads TGTGCCAGCAGTTACCTTGGGGAGGTGACTGAAGCTTTCTTT.

This clone turned up a few times. V usage is TRBV11-2 and J usage is TRBJ2-1; D is perhaps TRBD2 (5 bases). The germline V and J ends were trimmed by 6 bases and 3 bases, with 15 bases remaining between them. CDR3 length: 15 residues. Germline V gene sequence: CDR1 SGHAT, CDR2 FQNNGV. The CDR3 coding sequence is TGTGCCAGCAGGTTTATGGGAGCGAACTACAATGAGCAGTTCTTC. Amino acid sequence: CASRFMGANYNEQFF.

As regards this clone: This sequence is one base from a far larger clone and is likely a read error. This rearrangement joins TRBV30 to TRBJ1-2, with 10 bases that match TRBD1. Germline CDR1 and CDR2: GTSNPN and SVGIG (reference sequence). This CDR3 comprises 14 residues. This chain's CDR3 is CACRQGAPFYGHTF. In nucleotides, the CDR3 is TGTGCCTGTAGACAGGGGGCCCCCTTCTATGGCCACACCTTC.

This clone was counted at least ten times. The chain joins TRBV28 to TRBJ1-2; D call uncertain. V was cut by 0 bases and J by 8 bases, with 16 bases left in between. The CDR3 spans 15 residues. Germline V gene sequence: CDR1 MDHEN, CDR2 SYDVKM. CDR3 residues: CASSLWVRAPGGYTF. The CDR3, as DNA: TGTGCCAGCAGTTTATGGGTTCGGGCCCCGGGAGGCTACACCTTC.

The V gene is TRBV6-6, the J gene TRBJ1-5; D not certain. The germline V gene has CDR1 MNHNY and CDR2 SVGAGI (reference sequence). CDR3 size: 13 residues. In DNA form, the CDR3 reads TGTGCGGGAGCCCTGGCGGGCAATCAGCCCCAGCATTTT. This codes for CAGALAGNQPQHF.

The V call is TRBV28, the J call TRBJ1-3; D gene ambiguous. Trimming took 6 bases from V and 0 from J, leaving 12 bases between them. The CDR3 is 15 amino acids. CDR1 and CDR2 (germline): MDHEN, SYDVKM. CDR3 loop: CASRKGSFSGNTIYF. The CDR3 DNA follows: TGTGCCAGCAGGAAAGGCTCCTTCTCTGGAAACACCATATATTTT.

This clone was recorded a few times. The chain joins TRBV28 to TRBJ1-3, with 7 bases fitting TRBD1. V lost 8 bases to trimming and J lost 0 bases; unmatched junction nucleotides: 4. Germline V CDR1 and CDR2: MDHEN, SYDVKM. The CDR3 has 14 residues. The CDR3 DNA reads TGTGCCAGCCGGGACAGCTACTCTGGAAACACCATATATTTT. Encoded protein: CASRDSYSGNTIYF.

The chain recombines TRBV15 with TRBJ1-2; TRBD1 might be the D (5 bases). Trimming pared 5 bases from V and 4 bases from J, leaving 5 bases between. The CDR3 contains 11 residues. The germline CDR1 and CDR2 sequences are LNHNV and YYDKDF (reference sequence). The CDR3 protein is CATSGGYGYTF. The CDR3 DNA reads as TGTGCCACCAGCGGGGGCTATGGCTACACCTTC. The whole variable domain, filled in from reference TRBV15 and TRBJ1-2, reads DAMVIQNPRYQVTQFGKPVTLSCSQTLNHNVMYWYQQKSSQAPKLLFHYYDKDFNNEADTPDNFQSRRPNTSFCFLDIRSPGLGDTAMYLCATSGGYGYTFGSGTRLTVV.

This clone was recorded once. The rearrangement joins TRBV5-1 to TRBJ2-5, with D perhaps TRBD1 (6 bases). In germline, CDR1 is SGHRS, CDR2 YFSETQ. This CDR3 comprises 15 residues. Trimming cost V 1 base and J 0 bases, with 10 bases left between them. The CDR3 sequence is CASSLTGNNQETQYF. The CDR3 DNA sequence: TGCGCCAGCAGCTTGACAGGGAATAACCAAGAGACCCAGTACTTC.

V usage is TRBV11-3 and J usage is TRBJ2-5; D tentatively fits TRBD1 or TRBD2 (6 bases each). Trimming removed 5 bases at V and 4 bases at J, with 14 bases between. The germline V gene has CDR1 SGHNT and CDR2 YENEEA. The CDR3 sequence is 14 residues long. The CDR3 bases are TGTGCCAGCAGCCCGAAGGGGGGACGAGAGACCCAGTACTTC. It is translated as CASSPKGGRETQYF.

This clone was observed once. The J gene is TRBJ1-5, the V gene TRBV4-3; TRBD1 might be the D (5 bases). The CDR3 extends over 14 amino acids. Germline lookup yields CDR1 LGHNA and CDR2 YSLEER. Trimming pared 0 bases from V and 6 bases from J, leaving 9 bases between. CDR3 protein: CASSQEGGGQPQHF. The DNA for the CDR3 is TGCGCCAGCAGCCAAGAGGGGGGAGGTCAGCCCCAGCATTTT.

This chain connects TRBV5-1 to TRBJ1-2; TRBD1 might be the D (6 bases). V lost 3 bases to trimming and J lost 7 bases, with 13 bases between them. The V gene's germline CDR1 is SGHRS and CDR2 YFSETQ. The length of the CDR3 is 13 residues. DNA for the CDR3: TGCGCCAGCAGCTCGACAGGCGTCTCTGGCTACACCTTC. Amino acid sequence: CASSSTGVSGYTF. Looking up the rest from reference TRBV5-1 and TRBJ1-2 gives the full variable domain: KAGVTQTPRYLIKTRGQQVTLSCSPISGHRSVSWYQQTPGQGLQFLFEYFSETQRNKGNFPGRFSGRQFSNSRSEMNVSTLELGDSALYLCASSSTGVSGYTFGSGTRLTVV.

The chain employs TRBV7-9 and TRBJ2-3, with D tentatively TRBD1 (5 bases). The germline gives CDR1 SEHNR, CDR2 FQNEAQ (reference sequence). The CDR3 totals 16 residues. Trimming shortened V by 1 base and J by 2 bases, and 13 bases separated the two germline ends. This CDR3 reads CASSLVRGLHTDTQYF. The CDR3 DNA is TGTGCCAGCAGCTTAGTTAGGGGTCTACACACAGATACGCAGTATTTT.

The CDR3 reads CASSSTGLVQYF. In DNA form, the CDR3 reads TGCGCCAGCAGCAGTACAGGGCTGGTTCAGTACTTC. The rearrangement links TRBV5-1 to TRBJ2-4; tentatively, D is TRBD1 (6 bases). CDR1 SGHRS and CDR2 YFSETQ come from the germline V gene. The CDR3 extends over 12 amino acids. Trimming took 4 bases from V and 11 from J, leaving 13 bases between them.